This TCR beta chain was sequenced in a study of radiotherapy plus CTLA-4 blockade in lung cancer. This clone was seen a single time. The antigen is unknown. V was trimmed by 3 bases and J by 3 bases, leaving 12 bases between them. CDR3 length: 15 amino acids. Germline V lookup: CDR1 SGHRS, CDR2 YFSETQ. Using immunoSEQ multiplex PCR, the repertoire was profiled, and TCRdb retains in-frame clones only, with some absent. In the table there are some 49,000 clones, roughly 85% of which are singletons. General study findings and limits: Dynamics of early blood T cell clones, together with interferon-beta, were reportedly the best predictors of response. Blood saw expansion of tumor-derived TCR clones after radiotherapy plus ipilimumab.

The source was peripheral blood, collected from a patient treated with radiotherapy plus ipilimumab. The V and J genes are TRBV5-1 and TRBJ2-2; the D gene is possibly TRBD1 (5 bases). The sequence came from a human donor with non-small cell lung cancer whose response to radiotherapy plus ipilimumab could not be evaluated. The CDR3 spells CASSSHDSYTGELFF. CDR3 nucleotide sequence: TGCGCCAGCAGCTCCCACGACAGTTACACCGGGGAGCTGTTTTTT.